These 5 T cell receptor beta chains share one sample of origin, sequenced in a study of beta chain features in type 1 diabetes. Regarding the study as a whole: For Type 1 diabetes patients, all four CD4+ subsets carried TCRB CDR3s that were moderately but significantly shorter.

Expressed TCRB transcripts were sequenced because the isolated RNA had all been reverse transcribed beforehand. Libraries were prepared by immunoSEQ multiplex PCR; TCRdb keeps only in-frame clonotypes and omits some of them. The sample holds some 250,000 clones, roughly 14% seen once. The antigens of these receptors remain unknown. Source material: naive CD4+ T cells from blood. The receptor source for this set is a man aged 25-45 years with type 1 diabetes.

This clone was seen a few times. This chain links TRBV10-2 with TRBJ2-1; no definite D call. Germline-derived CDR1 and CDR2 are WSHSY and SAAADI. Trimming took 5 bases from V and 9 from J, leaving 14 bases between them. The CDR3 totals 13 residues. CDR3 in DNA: TGCGCCAGCAGTCTGCCCCCTTCAGGTGAGCAGTTCTTC. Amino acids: CASSLPPSGEQFF.

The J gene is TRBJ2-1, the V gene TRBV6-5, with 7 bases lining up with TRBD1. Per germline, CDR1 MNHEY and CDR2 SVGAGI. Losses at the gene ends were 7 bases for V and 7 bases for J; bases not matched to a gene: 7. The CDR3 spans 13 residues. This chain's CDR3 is CASKTGDGNEQFF. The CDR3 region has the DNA TGTGCCAGCAAAACAGGGGATGGGAATGAGCAGTTCTTC.

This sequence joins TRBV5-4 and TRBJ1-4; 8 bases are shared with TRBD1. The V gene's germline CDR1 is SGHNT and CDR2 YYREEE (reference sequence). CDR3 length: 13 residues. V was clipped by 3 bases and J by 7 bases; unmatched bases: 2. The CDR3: CASSYGQGEKLFF. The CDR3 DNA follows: TGTGCCAGCAGCTACGGACAGGGTGAAAAACTGTTTTTT.

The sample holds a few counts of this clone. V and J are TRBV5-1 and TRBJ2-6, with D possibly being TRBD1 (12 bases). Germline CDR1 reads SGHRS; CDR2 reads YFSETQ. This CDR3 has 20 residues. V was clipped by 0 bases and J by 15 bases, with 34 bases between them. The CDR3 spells CASSLGALGQGALAGGPLTF. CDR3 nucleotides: TGCGCCAGCAGCTTGGGGGCCTTGGGACAGGGGGCCCTAGCGGGGGGTCCCCTGACTTTC.

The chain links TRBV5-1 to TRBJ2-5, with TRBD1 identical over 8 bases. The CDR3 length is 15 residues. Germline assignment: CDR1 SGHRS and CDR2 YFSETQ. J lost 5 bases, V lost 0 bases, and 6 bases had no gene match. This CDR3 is CASSLGSGGSETQYF. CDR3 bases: TGCGCCAGCAGCTTGGGGTCAGGGGGCTCGGAGACCCAGTACTTC.